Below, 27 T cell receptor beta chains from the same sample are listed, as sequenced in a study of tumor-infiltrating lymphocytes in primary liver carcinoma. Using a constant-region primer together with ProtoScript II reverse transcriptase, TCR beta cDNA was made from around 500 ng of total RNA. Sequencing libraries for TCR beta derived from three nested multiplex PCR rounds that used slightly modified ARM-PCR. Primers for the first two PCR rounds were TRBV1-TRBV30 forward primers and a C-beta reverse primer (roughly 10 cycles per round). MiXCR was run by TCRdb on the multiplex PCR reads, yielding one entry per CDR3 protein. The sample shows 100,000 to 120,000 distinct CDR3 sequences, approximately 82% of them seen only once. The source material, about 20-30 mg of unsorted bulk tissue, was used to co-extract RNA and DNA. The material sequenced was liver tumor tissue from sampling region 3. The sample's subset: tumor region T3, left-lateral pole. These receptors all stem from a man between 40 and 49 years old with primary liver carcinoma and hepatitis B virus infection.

CDR3 DNA sequence: TGTGCCAGCAGCCATCGGGACTTTCCCTACGAGCAGTACTTC. As protein: CASSHRDFPYEQYF. V and J are TRBV5-4 and TRBJ2-7, with D maybe TRBD2 (6 bases). Trimming took off 4 bases at V and 2 bases at J, with 13 bases between the two ends. The germline CDR1 and CDR2 sequences are SGHNT and YYREEE (reference sequence). This CDR3 spans 14 amino acids.

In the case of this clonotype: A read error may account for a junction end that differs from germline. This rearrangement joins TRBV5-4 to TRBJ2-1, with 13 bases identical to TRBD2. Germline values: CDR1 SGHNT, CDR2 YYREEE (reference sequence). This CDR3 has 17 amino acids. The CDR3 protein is CTSSLVTSGRLYNEQFF. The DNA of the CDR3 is TGTACCAGCAGCCTCGTGACTAGCGGGAGGCTCTACAATGAGCAGTTCTTC.

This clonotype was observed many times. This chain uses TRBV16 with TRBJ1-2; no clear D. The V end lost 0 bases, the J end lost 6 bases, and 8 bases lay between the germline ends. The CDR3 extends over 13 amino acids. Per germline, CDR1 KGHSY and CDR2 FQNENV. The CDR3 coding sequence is TGTGCCAGCAGCCAATCGGCCTGGGATGGCTACACCTTC. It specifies CASSQSAWDGYTF.

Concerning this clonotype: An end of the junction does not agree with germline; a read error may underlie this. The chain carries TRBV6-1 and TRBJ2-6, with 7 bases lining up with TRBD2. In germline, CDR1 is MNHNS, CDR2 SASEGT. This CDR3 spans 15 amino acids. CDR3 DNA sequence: TGTGCCAGCAGTTTTGGGACTAACGTGATCGACGTCCAGACTTTC. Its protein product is CASSFGTNVIDVQTF.

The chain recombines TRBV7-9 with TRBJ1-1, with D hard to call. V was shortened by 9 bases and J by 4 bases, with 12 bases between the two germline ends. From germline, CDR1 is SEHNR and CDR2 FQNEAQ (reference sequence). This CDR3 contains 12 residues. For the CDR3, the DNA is TGTGCCAGTATCCCCGATTCCACTGAAGCTTTCTTT. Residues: CASIPDSTEAFF. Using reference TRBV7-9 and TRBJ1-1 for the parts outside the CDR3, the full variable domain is DTGVSQNPRHKITKRGQNVTFRCDPISEHNRLYWYRQTLGQGPEFLTYFQNEAQLEKSRLLSDRFSAERPKGSFSTLEIQRTEQGDSAMYLCASIPDSTEAFFGQGTRLTVV.

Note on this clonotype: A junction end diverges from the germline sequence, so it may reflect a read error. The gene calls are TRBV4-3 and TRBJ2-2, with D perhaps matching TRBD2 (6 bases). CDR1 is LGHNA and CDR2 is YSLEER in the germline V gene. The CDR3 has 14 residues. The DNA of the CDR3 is TGCGCCAGCAACCAAGTAGGAGGGACCGGGGAGCTGTTTTTT. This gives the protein CASNQVGGTGELFF.

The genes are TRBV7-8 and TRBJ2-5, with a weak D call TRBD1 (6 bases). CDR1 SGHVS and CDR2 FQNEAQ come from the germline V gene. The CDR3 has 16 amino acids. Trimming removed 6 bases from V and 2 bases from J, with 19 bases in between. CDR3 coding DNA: TGTGCCAGCAGATTTGTAACGACAGGCTTACAAGAGACCCAGTACTTC. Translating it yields CASRFVTTGLQETQYF. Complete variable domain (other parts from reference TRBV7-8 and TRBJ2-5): GAGVSQSPRYKVAKRGQDVALRCDPISGHVSLFWYQQALGQGPEFLTYFQNEAQLDKSGLPSDRFFAERPEGSVSTLKIQRTQQEDSAVYLCASRFVTTGLQETQYFGPGTRLLVL.

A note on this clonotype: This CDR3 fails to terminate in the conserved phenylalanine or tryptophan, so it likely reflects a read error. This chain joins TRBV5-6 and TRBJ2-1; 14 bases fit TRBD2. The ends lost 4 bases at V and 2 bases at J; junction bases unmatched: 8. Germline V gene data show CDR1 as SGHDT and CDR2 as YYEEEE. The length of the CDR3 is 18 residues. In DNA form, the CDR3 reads TGTGCCAGCAGCCGGGGACTAGCGGGAGTTTTGCCCTACAATGAGCAGTTCCTC. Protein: CASSRGLAGVLPYNEQFL.

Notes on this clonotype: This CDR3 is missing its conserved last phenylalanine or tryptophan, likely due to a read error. CDR3 amino acids: CTSSKTGEDGYTS. In nucleotides, the CDR3 is TGTACCAGCAGTAAAACAGGGGAAGATGGCTACACCTCC. The J gene is TRBJ1-2, the V gene TRBV6-5, with TRBD1 matching over 7 bases. This CDR3 is built from 13 residues. Germline lookup yields CDR1 MNHEY and CDR2 SVGAGI.

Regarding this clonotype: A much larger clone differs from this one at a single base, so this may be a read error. CDR3 sequence: CARSGMGQGDYYGYTF. CDR3 bases: TGCGCCAGAAGCGGGATGGGACAGGGCGATTACTATGGCTACACCTTC. V usage is TRBV5-1 and J usage is TRBJ1-2, with 9 nucleotides matching TRBD1. The CDR3 runs 16 residues. V gave up 8 bases and J gave up 3 bases; unmatched junction bases: 14. Germline V lookup: CDR1 SGHRS, CDR2 YFSETQ.

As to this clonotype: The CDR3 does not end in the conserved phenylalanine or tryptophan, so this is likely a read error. In DNA, the CDR3 is TGTGTCAGCAGCTCTCGACCCGCCAATGAGCAGTTCTTG. This encodes CVSSSRPANEQFL. The chain recombines TRBV7-9 with TRBJ2-1, with D unclear. From germline, CDR1 is SEHNR and CDR2 FQNEAQ (reference sequence). The CDR3 consists of 13 residues.

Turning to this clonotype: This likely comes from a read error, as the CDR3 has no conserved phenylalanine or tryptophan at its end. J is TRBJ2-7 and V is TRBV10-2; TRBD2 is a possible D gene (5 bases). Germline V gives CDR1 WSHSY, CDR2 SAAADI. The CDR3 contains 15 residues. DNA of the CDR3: TGCGCTAGCAGTGAGCAGCAACTCGCGAGGGACGAGCAGTACTTA. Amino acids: CASSEQQLARDEQYL.

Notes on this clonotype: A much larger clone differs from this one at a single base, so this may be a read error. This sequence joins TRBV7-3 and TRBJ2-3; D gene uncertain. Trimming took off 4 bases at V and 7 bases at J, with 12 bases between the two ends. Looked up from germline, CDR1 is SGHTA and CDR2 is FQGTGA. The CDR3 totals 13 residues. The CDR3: CASSYETAYTQYF. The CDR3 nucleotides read TGTGCCAGCAGCTACGAAACTGCATATACGCAGTATTTT.

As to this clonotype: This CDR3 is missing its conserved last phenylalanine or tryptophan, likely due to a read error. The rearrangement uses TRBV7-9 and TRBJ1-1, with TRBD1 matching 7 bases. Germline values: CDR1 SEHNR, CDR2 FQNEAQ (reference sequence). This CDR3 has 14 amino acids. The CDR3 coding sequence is TGTGCCAGCAGATTAGCAGGGGGAAACACTGAAGCTTTCATT. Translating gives CASRLAGGNTEAFI.

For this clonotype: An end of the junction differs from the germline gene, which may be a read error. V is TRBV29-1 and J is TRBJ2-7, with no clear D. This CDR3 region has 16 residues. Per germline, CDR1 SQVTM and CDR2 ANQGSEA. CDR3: CSAMTSGIGTPYVQYF. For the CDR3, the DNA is TGCAGCGCCATGACATCTGGGATCGGCACGCCCTACGTGCAGTACTTC.

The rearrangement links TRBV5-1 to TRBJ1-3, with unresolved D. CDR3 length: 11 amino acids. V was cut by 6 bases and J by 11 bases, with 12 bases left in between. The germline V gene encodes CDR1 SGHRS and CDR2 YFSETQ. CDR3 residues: CASIPLFAIYF. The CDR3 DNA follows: TGCGCCAGCATTCCCCTTTTCGCCATATATTTT.

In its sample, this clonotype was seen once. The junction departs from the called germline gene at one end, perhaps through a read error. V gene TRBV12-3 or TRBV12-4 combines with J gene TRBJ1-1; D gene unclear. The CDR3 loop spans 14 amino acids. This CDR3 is CVSTPGLTVTEAFF. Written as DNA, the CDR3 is TGTGTCAGCACCCCGGGTCTAACTGTCACTGAAGCTTTCTTT.

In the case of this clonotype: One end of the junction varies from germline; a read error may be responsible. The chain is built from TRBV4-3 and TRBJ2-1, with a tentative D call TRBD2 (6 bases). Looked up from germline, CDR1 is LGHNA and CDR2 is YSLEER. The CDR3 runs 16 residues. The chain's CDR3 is CADSQDRSGFHNEQFF. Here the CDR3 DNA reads TGCGCCGACAGCCAAGATAGGAGCGGGTTTCACAATGAGCAGTTTTTC.

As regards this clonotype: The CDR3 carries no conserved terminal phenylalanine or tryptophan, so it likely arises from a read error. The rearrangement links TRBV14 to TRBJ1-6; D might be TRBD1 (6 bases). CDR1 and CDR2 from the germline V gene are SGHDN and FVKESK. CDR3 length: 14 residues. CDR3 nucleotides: TGTGCCAGCAGCCATTCAGGGGAAAATTCAGCCCTCCACTAT. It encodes CASSHSGENSALHY.

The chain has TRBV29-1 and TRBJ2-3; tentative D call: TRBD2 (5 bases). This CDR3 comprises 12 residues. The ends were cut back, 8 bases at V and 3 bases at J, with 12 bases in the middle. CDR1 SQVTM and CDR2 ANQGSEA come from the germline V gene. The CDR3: CSMSGGTDTQYF. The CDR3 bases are TGCAGCATGAGCGGAGGTACAGATACGCAGTATTTT.

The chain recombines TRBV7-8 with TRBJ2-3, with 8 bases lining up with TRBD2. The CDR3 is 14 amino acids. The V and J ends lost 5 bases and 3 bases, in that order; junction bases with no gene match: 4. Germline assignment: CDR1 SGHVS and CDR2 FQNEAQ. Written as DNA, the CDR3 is TGTGCCAGCAGCACTAGCGGATATACAGATACGCAGTATTTT. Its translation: CASSTSGYTDTQYF.

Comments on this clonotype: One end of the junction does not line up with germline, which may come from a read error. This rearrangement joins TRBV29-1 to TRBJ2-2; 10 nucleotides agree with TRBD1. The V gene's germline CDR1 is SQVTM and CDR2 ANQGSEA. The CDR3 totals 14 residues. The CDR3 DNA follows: TGCAACGTTTCGGGACAGGGGCTCACCGGGGGGCTGTTTTTT. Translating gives CNVSGQGLTGGLFF.

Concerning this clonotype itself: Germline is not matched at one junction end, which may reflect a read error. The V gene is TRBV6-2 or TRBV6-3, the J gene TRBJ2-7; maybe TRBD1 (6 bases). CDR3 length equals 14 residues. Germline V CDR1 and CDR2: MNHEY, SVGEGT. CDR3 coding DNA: TGTGCGAGCAGCCTCCGGGACATGGCCCACGAGCAATACTTC. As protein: CASSLRDMAHEQYF.

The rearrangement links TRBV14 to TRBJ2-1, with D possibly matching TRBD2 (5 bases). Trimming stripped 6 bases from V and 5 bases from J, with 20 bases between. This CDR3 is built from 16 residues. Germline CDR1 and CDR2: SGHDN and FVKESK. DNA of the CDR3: TGTGCCAGCAGTGCCGTAGCGAGATGGATGAACAATGAGCAGTTCTTC. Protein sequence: CASSAVARWMNNEQFF. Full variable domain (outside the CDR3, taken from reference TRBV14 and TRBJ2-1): EAGVTQFPSHSVIEKGQTVTLRCDPISGHDNLYWYRRVMGKEIKFLLHFVKESKQDESGMPNNRFLAERTGGTYSTLKVQPAELEDSGVYFCASSAVARWMNNEQFFGPGTRLTVL.

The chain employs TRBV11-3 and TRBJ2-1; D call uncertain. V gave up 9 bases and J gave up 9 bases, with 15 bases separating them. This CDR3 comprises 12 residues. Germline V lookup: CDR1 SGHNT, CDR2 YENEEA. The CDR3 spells CARGLNASEQFF. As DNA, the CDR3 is TGTGCCAGAGGCTTAAATGCCAGTGAGCAGTTCTTC.

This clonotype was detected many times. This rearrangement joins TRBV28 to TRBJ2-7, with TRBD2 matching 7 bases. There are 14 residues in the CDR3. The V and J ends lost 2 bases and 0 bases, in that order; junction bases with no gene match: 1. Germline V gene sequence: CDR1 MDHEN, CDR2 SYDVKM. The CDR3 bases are TGTGCCAGCAGTTTAGCGGGAGTCTCCTACGAGCAGTACTTC. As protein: CASSLAGVSYEQYF.

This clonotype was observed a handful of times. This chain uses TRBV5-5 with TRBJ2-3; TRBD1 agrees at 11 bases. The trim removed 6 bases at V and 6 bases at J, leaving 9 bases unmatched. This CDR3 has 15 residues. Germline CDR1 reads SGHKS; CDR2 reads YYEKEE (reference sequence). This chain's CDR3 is CASNWDRGSSDTQYF. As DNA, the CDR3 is TGTGCCAGCAACTGGGACAGGGGGAGTTCGGATACGCAGTATTTT.